This TCR beta chain was sequenced during a study of blood T cell repertoires in COVID-19. Across the whole study: The United States, Italy and Spain supplied acute and convalescent COVID-19 samples. Sample material is recorded as cDNA or gDNA derived from T cells, B-cell-depleted T cells, or PBMCs.

Source study methods: Estimation of nucleated cell counts relied on the amplification of reference gene primers. The assay was immunoSEQ multiplex PCR, and TCRdb's table has in-frame clones only and misses some. For V, J and clone size, that table is used; D and trimming come from the DNA. The sample holds some 280,000 clones; approximately 88% are singletons and the top ten take less than 0.95%. Material: peripheral blood. This TCR was sampled from a woman between 40 and 50 years old who had recovered from COVID-19.

The CDR3 region is CASSSTEGVVGNQPQHF. CDR3 DNA: TGTGCCAGTAGCTCTACGGAAGGGGTAGTGGGCAATCAGCCCCAGCATTTT. V is TRBV19 and J is TRBJ1-5; a weak D match, TRBD1 (5 bases). CDR1 and CDR2 from the germline V gene are LNHDA and SQIVND (reference sequence). Trimming pared 6 bases from V and 2 bases from J, leaving 20 bases between. The CDR3 has 17 residues.